This T cell receptor beta chain is drawn from a study of blood T cell repertoires in COVID-19. About the research overall: Nucleic acid was either cDNA or gDNA, and it came from T cells, B-cell-depleted T cells, or PBMCs.

This clone has just one count. Authors' processing steps: For nucleated cells, counts were estimated from reference gene primer amplification. The protocol was immunoSEQ multiplex PCR, while the TCRdb copy is restricted to in-frame clones and leaves out a portion. Clonal size and the V and J genes are those of that table, whereas D and trimming came from the DNA. Altogether about 230,000 clones are present, more than 65% being singletons, with the ten largest covering approximately 4.8%. The CDR3 is made up of 15 amino acids. Per the germline V gene, CDR1 is SGHTA and CDR2 is FQGTGA. Trimming cost V 3 bases and J 1 base, with 12 bases left between them.

The chain couples TRBV7-3 to TRBJ2-5; D remains ambiguous. Sequenced material: peripheral blood. This TCR was recovered from a man aged 45 to 65 with active or convalescent COVID-19. Here the CDR3 DNA reads TGTGCCAGCAGCTTCTCACCGACACTCCAAGAGACCCAGTACTTC. Translating it yields CASSFSPTLQETQYF.